This T cell receptor (beta chain) was obtained from a study of control samples from healthy donors and cancer patients. TCRdb keeps only in-frame clones here, not all; method: immunoSEQ multiplex PCR. The sample lists around 130,000 clones, about nine tenths occurring once. A remark on this clone: Sequence at one end of the junction differs from germline and may be a read error.

The CDR3 has 12 amino acids. Germline values: CDR1 KGHSH, CDR2 LQKENI. The TCR originated in a man between 45 and 60 years old with head and neck cancer. The material sequenced was PBMCs. The rearrangement uses TRBV18 and TRBJ2-3; D is possibly TRBD1 or TRBD2 (7 bases each). As DNA, the CDR3 is TGTGCCAGCTCGCGGGGGACAGATATGCAGTATTTT. Translation: CASSRGTDMQYF.